This is a list of T cell receptor beta chains from one sample in a study of blood T cell repertoires in COVID-19. Clones were read by immunoSEQ multiplex PCR, and TCRdb kept only the in-frame ones, dropping some. Of some 180,000 clones detected, 88% appear once; the ten largest clones hold approximately 5.6%. The specimen was peripheral blood. The receptors originated from a man aged 40-49 years with active or convalescent COVID-19. Each CDR3 is given with its conserved first and last residue. The D gene is left open where the match is weak. Expanded clones are given a class, and other clones once, few, many or no size at all.

cdr3_nt cdr3_aa v_call clone_size d_call j_call
TGTGCCAGTAGTGGCTCGGGGCCCCTCCACTTT CASSGSGPLHF TRBV19 - - TRBJ1-6
TGTGCCAGCAGTAAGACACTGAACACTGAAGCTTTCTTT CASSKTLNTEAFF TRBV6-4 once - TRBJ1-1
TGTGCCAGTAGCCATGACAGGGCGCCGCTAAAAGAGACCCAGTACTTC CASSHDRAPLKETQYF TRBV19 - TRBD1 TRBJ2-5
TGCGCCAGCAGCACCACCCACAGTAGCAATCAGCCCCAGCATTTT CASSTTHSSNQPQHF TRBV4-1 - - TRBJ1-5
TGTGCCAGCACTACTAGCGGGAAACTACAAGAGACCCAGTACTTC CASTTSGKLQETQYF TRBV27 - TRBD2 TRBJ2-5
TGTGCCAGCAGTGACCGACCGGAGGGGAACACTGAAGCTTTCTTT CASSDRPEGNTEAFF TRBV6-1 once - TRBJ1-1
TGCGCCAGCAGCCAGGAACAGTTATTGAGCTCCTACAATGAGCAGTTCTTC CASSQEQLLSSYNEQFF TRBV4-1 - - TRBJ2-1
TGTGCCAGCAGCCCGGTGAAAGGGGTGAACACTGAAGCTTTCTTT CASSPVKGVNTEAFF TRBV11-2 - - TRBJ1-1
TGTGCCAGCAGTCGAGGGACTAGTGAGCAGTTCTTC CASSRGTSEQFF TRBV28 - TRBD2 TRBJ2-1
TGTGCCAGTAGCATAGATATAAAAGGAAACACCATATATTTT CASSIDIKGNTIYF TRBV19 - - TRBJ1-3
TGTGCCAGCAGCGGGCGGGTTCAAGGTATGAACACTGAAGCTTTCTTT CASSGRVQGMNTEAFF TRBV11-3 - - TRBJ1-1
TGTGCCAGCAGCCAGGATGTTTTAGCGGGAGTTAGCTACGAGCAGTACTTC CASSQDVLAGVSYEQYF TRBV5-8 - TRBD2 TRBJ2-7
TGTGCCACCAGCAGAACCCTAGCGGGCGTCTACGAGCAGTACTTC CATSRTLAGVYEQYF TRBV15 once TRBD2 TRBJ2-7
TGTGCCAGCAGGGCTAGCGGGAGCTACGAGCAGTACTTC CASRASGSYEQYF TRBV11-1 - TRBD2 TRBJ2-7
TGTGCCAGCAGTGGAAGCGAGGACAGCTATAATTCACCCCTCCACTTT CASSGSEDSYNSPLHF TRBV25-1 - - TRBJ1-6
TGTGCCAGCAGACCTGGAGGGTGGAACACTGAAGCTTTCTTT CASRPGGWNTEAFF TRBV27 - - TRBJ1-1
TGTGCCACCAGTGCCACGACTAGCGGGAAAGCAAATGAGCAGTTCTTC CATSATTSGKANEQFF TRBV24-1 - TRBD2 TRBJ2-1
TGTGCCAGCAGCTTAAAGGGACAGGGAGTGCCGGGTGGCTACACCTTC CASSLKGQGVPGGYTF TRBV7-2 - TRBD1 TRBJ1-2
TGTGCTAGTGGCCCGACAGGGATCAATTCACCCCTCCACTTT CASGPTGINSPLHF TRBV12-5 - TRBD1 TRBJ1-6
TGCGCCAGCAGCTCGGGACAGACCTTAGATGGCTACACCTTC CASSSGQTLDGYTF TRBV5-1 - TRBD1 TRBJ1-2
TGTGCCAGCGCGATATCACCCGGGAGCTCCTACGAGCAGTACTTC CASAISPGSSYEQYF TRBV6-5 - - TRBJ2-7
TGTGCCACCAGTGATTCTGACCGGACAGGGCCCAATCAGCCCCAGCATTTT CATSDSDRTGPNQPQHF TRBV24-1 - TRBD1 TRBJ1-5
TGTGCCAGCACCTCACCCGCCAGAGCGGGAGTTGGTAGAGTTAATGAGCAGTTCTTC CASTSPARAGVGRVNEQFF TRBV11-2 - TRBD2 TRBJ2-1
TGCGCCAGCAGCTTAACAGGGGACTCGACCTATGGCTACACCTTC CASSLTGDSTYGYTF TRBV5-1 - TRBD1 TRBJ1-2
TGTGCCGTTCAGGGGGACACCTCCTACGAGCAGTACTTC CAVQGDTSYEQYF TRBV11-2 once TRBD1 TRBJ2-7
TGTGCCAGCGGAAAAGGGGGCTCCCATCAGCCCCAGCATTTT CASGKGGSHQPQHF TRBV6-5 - TRBD1 TRBJ1-5
TGTGCCAGCAGTTTAGGATCGGGGTATGGCTACACCTTC CASSLGSGYGYTF TRBV27 - - TRBJ1-2
TGTGCCAGCATCGACAGGGTTTTGCGGCCCCAGCATTTT CASIDRVLRPQHF TRBV6-5 - TRBD1 TRBJ1-5
TGCGCCAGCAGCCCCAGACTCGGATCCACAGATACGCAGTATTTT CASSPRLGSTDTQYF TRBV5-1 - - TRBJ2-3
TGTGCCAGCAGCCAGCAGGGGTTTCTGTTTTTT CASSQQGFLFF TRBV7-2 - - TRBJ1-4
TGCGCCAGCAGCCAAGACAGGGGCGAAAATCAGCCCCAGCATTTT CASSQDRGENQPQHF TRBV4-3 - - TRBJ1-5
TGTGCCAGTGAGCGACTGACCGACTATGGCTACACCTTC CASERLTDYGYTF TRBV6-5 - - TRBJ1-2
TGTGCCAGCAGCTTAATCGGGGGACGATCTTCCTACAATGAGCAGTTCTTC CASSLIGGRSSYNEQFF TRBV11-3 - - TRBJ2-1
TGCGCCAGCACGGGGGGATGGGGTGAAAAACTGTTTTTT CASTGGWGEKLFF TRBV5-1 - - TRBJ1-4
TGTGCCAGCAGTTCTCATAGCGGGGGGATCAATGAGCAGTTCTTC CASSSHSGGINEQFF TRBV6-5 - TRBD2 TRBJ2-1
TGTGCCAGCAGTGACTCGGGACAGGATTCGCGAAACACCATATATTTT CASSDSGQDSRNTIYF TRBV6-4 - TRBD1 TRBJ1-3
TGTGCCAGCAGTTTATCAGGGGAGGGTGGCTACACCTTC CASSLSGEGGYTF TRBV27 - - TRBJ1-2
TGTGCCAGTAGTGCCGGGACAGGCGCCCCCACAGATACGCAGTATTTT CASSAGTGAPTDTQYF TRBV19 - TRBD1 TRBJ2-3
TGTGCCAGCAGCTTAGAGGAGAGTCTCTATGGCTACACCTTC CASSLEESLYGYTF TRBV7-2 once - TRBJ1-2
TGTGCCAGTAGTCCACCCGACAGCGAACCTAGGTACGAGCAGTACTTC CASSPPDSEPRYEQYF TRBV19 - - TRBJ2-7
TGTGCCAGCAGTCTATCCTCCACGACAGGGGGCGTCTACGAGCAGTACTTC CASSLSSTTGGVYEQYF TRBV6-6 - TRBD1 TRBJ2-7
TGTGCCAGCTCACCATTTACCGGGACATATAACTATGGCTACACCTTC CASSPFTGTYNYGYTF TRBV18 - - TRBJ1-2
TGTGCCAGCAGTGAAGCCGTTGGGGGGACCTTCAATGAGCAGTTCTTC CASSEAVGGTFNEQFF TRBV6-1 - - TRBJ2-1
TGTGCCAGCAGCTTAGATCGGCGGGGGGGTCGGAACACTGAAGCTTTCTTT CASSLDRRGGRNTEAFF TRBV11-2 - - TRBJ1-1
TGTGCCAGCAGTGTGGGACAGAATTATGGCTACACCTTC CASSVGQNYGYTF TRBV25-1 - TRBD1 TRBJ1-2
TGTGCCAGCAGCCCAGATAGCAATCAGCCCCAGCATTTT CASSPDSNQPQHF TRBV7-8 - - TRBJ1-5
TGTGCCAGCAGCTTTCGTCTAGCGGGAGGGCGGTACGAGCAGTACTTC CASSFRLAGGRYEQYF TRBV7-2 - TRBD2 TRBJ2-7
TGTGCCAGCAGTTTATTTTGGACAGGGTTTTCGGACACTGAAGCTTTCTTT CASSLFWTGFSDTEAFF TRBV28 - TRBD1 TRBJ1-1
TGTGCCAGCAGCTTATCTCAGGGTACAGATACGCAGTATTTT CASSLSQGTDTQYF TRBV7-3 - - TRBJ2-3
TGTGCCAGCAGCCAGGGACAGGGTAACACCGGGGAGCTGTTTTTT CASSQGQGNTGELFF TRBV4-2 - TRBD1 TRBJ2-2
TGTGCCAGCAGTGAAACAGTAGTGCTGAACACCGGGGAGCTGTTTTTT CASSETVVLNTGELFF TRBV6-1 - - TRBJ2-2
TGTGCCAGCAGCTCGACAGGGGTAAACACAGATACGCAGTATTTT CASSSTGVNTDTQYF TRBV13 - TRBD1 TRBJ2-3
TGCGCCAGCAGCCTCGACAGGGTCTCCTACGAGCAGTACTTC CASSLDRVSYEQYF TRBV5-1 - TRBD1 TRBJ2-7
TGTGCCAGCTCACCACTTCAGGGGGCTCATAATTCACCCCTCCACTTT CASSPLQGAHNSPLHF TRBV18 - TRBD1 TRBJ1-6
TGTGCCAGCAGCTTATATGGCGGGGCTTCTGGAAACACCATATATTTT CASSLYGGASGNTIYF TRBV11-2 - - TRBJ1-3
TGTGCCAGCAGCCGAGTTGGACAGAAAAGTAACTATGGCTACACCTTC CASSRVGQKSNYGYTF TRBV3-1/TRBV3-2 - - TRBJ1-2